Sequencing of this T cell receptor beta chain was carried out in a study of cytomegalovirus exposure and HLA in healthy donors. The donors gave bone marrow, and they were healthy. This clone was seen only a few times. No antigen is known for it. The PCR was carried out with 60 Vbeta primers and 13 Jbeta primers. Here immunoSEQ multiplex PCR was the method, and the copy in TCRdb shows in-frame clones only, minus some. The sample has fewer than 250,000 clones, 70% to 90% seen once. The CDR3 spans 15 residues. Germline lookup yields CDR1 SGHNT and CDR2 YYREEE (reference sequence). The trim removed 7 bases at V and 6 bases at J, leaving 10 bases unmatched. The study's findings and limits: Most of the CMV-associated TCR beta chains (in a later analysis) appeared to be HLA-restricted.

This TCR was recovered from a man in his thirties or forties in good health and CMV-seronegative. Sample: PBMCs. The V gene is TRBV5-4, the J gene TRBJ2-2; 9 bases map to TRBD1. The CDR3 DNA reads TGTGCCAGCGAGTACCGGACAGGGGAGTCCGGGGAGCTGTTTTTT. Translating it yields CASEYRTGESGELFF. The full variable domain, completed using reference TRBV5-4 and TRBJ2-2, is ETGVTQSPTHLIKTRGQQVTLRCSSQSGHNTVSWYQQALGQGPQFIFQYYREEENGRGNFPPRFSGLQFPNYSSELNVNALELDDSALYLCASEYRTGESGELFFGEGSRLTVL.